The 13 T cell receptor beta chains below all came from one sample that was sequenced in a study of a mutant IDH1 vaccine in newly diagnosed glioma. The antigens of these receptors remain unknown. The protocol was immunoSEQ multiplex PCR, while the TCRdb copy is restricted to in-frame clones and leaves out a portion. Here the sample spans approximately 41,000 clones, roughly 79% being singletons. As to time point: week 23, last vaccination. It was 300 ug of mutant IDH1 20-mer peptide that made up each vaccine dose, given with topical imiquimod. Specimen: PBMCs, collected from a glioma patient whose treatment included an IDH1 peptide vaccine. These receptors were obtained from a middle-aged woman with glioma. Some clones in this sample may be carry-over from other donors' samples.

DNA of the CDR3: TGTGCCAGCAGCCAGGACAGAGAAGCTTTCTTT. Translation: CASSQDREAFF. This rearrangement joins TRBV2 to TRBJ1-1; TRBD1 might be the D (6 bases). CDR1 is SNHLY and CDR2 is FYNNEI in the germline V gene. The V end was cut by 6 bases, the J end by 8 bases, with 10 bases between. The length of the CDR3 is 11 residues.

Details on this clone: The junction differs from germline at one of its ends, possibly a read error. This chain links TRBV7-7 with TRBJ1-4, with D unclear. This CDR3 is built from 14 residues. Germline V gene data show CDR1 as SSHAT and CDR2 as FNYEAQ (reference sequence). The CDR3 bases are TGTGCTAGCAGCCCGGACGGTTCAAGGGCGAAACTGTTTTTT. Amino acid sequence: CASSPDGSRAKLFF.

V usage is TRBV2 and J usage is TRBJ1-4, with 10 bases lining up with TRBD1. The CDR3 contains 16 residues. After removal of 8 bases from V and 6 bases from J, the junction contained 12 bases not matched to a gene. Germline V gene sequence: CDR1 SNHLY, CDR2 FYNNEI. CDR3 sequence (DNA): TGTGCCAGCGCAGTTCGCACCGGGACAGGGGATGAAAAACTGTTTTTT. Protein product: CASAVRTGTGDEKLFF.

The rearrangement links TRBV9 to TRBJ1-5, with TRBD1 as a possible D gene (6 bases). The V and J ends lost 0 bases and 3 bases respectively, with 7 bases between them. This CDR3 region has 14 residues. Looked up from germline, CDR1 is SGDLS and CDR2 is YYNGEE. CDR3: CASSVGGPNQPQHF. In nucleotides, the CDR3 is TGTGCCAGCAGCGTAGGGGGGCCCAATCAGCCCCAGCATTTT. Full variable domain (rest looked up from reference TRBV9 and TRBJ1-5): DSGVTQTPKHLITATGQRVTLRCSPRSGDLSVYWYQQSLDQGLQFLIQYYNGEERAKGNILERFSAQQFPDLHSELNLSSLELGDSALYFCASSVGGPNQPQHFGDGTRLSIL.

The chain has TRBV5-1 and TRBJ1-6; D ambiguous. CDR3 size: 15 residues. Germline loops: CDR1 SGHRS, CDR2 YFSETQ. V was shortened by 0 bases and J by 6 bases, with 10 bases between the two germline ends. Here the CDR3 DNA reads TGCGCCAGCAGCTTGGGGCCGCCCCCTAATTCACCCCTCCACTTT. Translating it yields CASSLGPPPNSPLHF.

The V gene is TRBV5-4, the J gene TRBJ1-1; D is unclear. CDR3 length: 13 residues. V gave up 9 bases and J gave up 4 bases, with 16 bases separating them. Looked up from germline, CDR1 is SGHNT and CDR2 is YYREEE (reference sequence). In nucleotides, the CDR3 is TGTGCCATGCGTCAGTCCAGAGGCACTGAAGCTTTCTTT. This encodes CAMRQSRGTEAFF.

The chain couples TRBV7-3 to TRBJ1-2, with D maybe TRBD1 (6 bases). Trimming shortened V by 6 bases and J by 0 bases, and 11 bases separated the two germline ends. CDR1 is SGHTA and CDR2 is FQGTGA in the germline V gene. The CDR3 is 14 amino acids. This CDR3 reads CASSQQGANYGYTF. The CDR3, as DNA: TGTGCCAGCAGTCAACAGGGAGCTAACTATGGCTACACCTTC.

This clone was found a few times. CDR3 sequence reads: CASSSLAGAIQPQHF. As DNA, the CDR3 is TGTGCCAGCAGTTCCCTTGCAGGGGCGATTCAGCCCCAGCATTTT. This sequence joins TRBV27 and TRBJ1-5; D might be TRBD1 (6 bases). This CDR3 has 15 residues. CDR1 and CDR2 (germline): MNHEY, SMNVEV (reference sequence). V was pared by 4 bases and J by 6 bases, with 16 bases between.

The chain joins TRBV9 to TRBJ2-2, with D uncertain. Germline assignment: CDR1 SGDLS and CDR2 YYNGEE. CDR3 length equals 12 residues. Trimming shortened V by 3 bases and J by 6 bases, and 6 bases separated the two germline ends. The CDR3 here is CASSGIAGELFF. CDR3 nucleotide sequence: TGTGCCAGCAGCGGCATTGCCGGGGAGCTGTTTTTT.

The rearrangement joins TRBV5-8 to TRBJ2-2; a possible D gene is TRBD2 (6 bases). CDR3 size: 14 residues. V was clipped by 1 base and J by 7 bases, with 11 bases between them. Germline V CDR1 and CDR2: SGHTS, YDEGEE. This chain's CDR3 is CASSLMRGIGELFF. The CDR3 region has the DNA TGTGCCAGCAGCTTGATGCGGGGCATCGGGGAGCTGTTTTTT.

This clone was recorded a few times. V and J are TRBV4-3 and TRBJ1-3; D unresolved. The V end lost 5 bases, the J end lost 0 bases, and 11 bases lay between the germline ends. Germline loops: CDR1 LGHNA, CDR2 YSLEER. The CDR3 covers 15 residues. This chain's CDR3 is CASSFTAGSGNTIYF. CDR3 nucleotide sequence: TGCGCCAGCAGCTTCACGGCAGGCTCTGGAAACACCATATATTTT.

As concerns this clone: This same CDR3 is encoded by further DNA sequences in the sample. This rearrangement joins TRBV9 to TRBJ2-7, with a weak D call TRBD1 (6 bases). The CDR3 has 14 amino acids. Per germline, CDR1 SGDLS and CDR2 YYNGEE. V lost 0 bases and J 2 bases, leaving 9 bases between the germline ends. CDR3: CASSVGQGTYEQYF. The CDR3 nucleotides read TGTGCCAGCAGCGTAGGTCAGGGGACCTACGAGCAGTACTTC. Full variable domain (rest looked up from reference TRBV9 and TRBJ2-7): DSGVTQTPKHLITATGQRVTLRCSPRSGDLSVYWYQQSLDQGLQFLIQYYNGEERAKGNILERFSAQQFPDLHSELNLSSLELGDSALYFCASSVGQGTYEQYFGPGTRLTVT.

This clone was picked up a small number of times. The genes are TRBV5-6 and TRBJ1-2; 10 bases line up with TRBD1. Trimming took 0 bases from V and 8 from J; bases not matched to a gene: 13. CDR1 is SGHDT and CDR2 is YYEEEE in the germline V gene. CDR3 length: 17 amino acids. CDR3 sequence reads: CASSLGIPRDRGAGYTF. CDR3 coding DNA: TGTGCCAGCAGCTTGGGGATCCCCCGGGACAGGGGCGCAGGCTACACCTTC. The full variable domain, its missing parts supplied by reference TRBV5-6 and TRBJ1-2, is DAGVTQSPTHLIKTRGQQVTLRCSPKSGHDTVSWYQQALGQGPQFIFQYYEEEERQRGNFPDRFSGHQFPNYSSELNVNALLLGDSALYLCASSLGIPRDRGAGYTFGSGTRLTVV.